One sample yielded the 22 T cell receptor beta chains listed below, sequenced in a study of cytomegalovirus exposure and HLA in healthy donors. 13 Jbeta primers and 60 Vbeta primers were used for the PCR. Sequencing used immunoSEQ multiplex PCR; TCRdb keeps in-frame clones, though not all of them. The top ten hold about 6.4% of the sample, which has about 150,000 clones, 82% seen once. The specimen sequenced was PBMCs. Receptor source: a woman aged 50 to 65 in good health and CMV-seropositive.

The rearrangement uses TRBV2 and TRBJ2-2, with 12 bases identical to TRBD2. The V segment lost 8 bases and the J segment 9 bases; nucleotides outside the gene matches: 7. This CDR3 contains 14 residues. Germline values: CDR1 SNHLY, CDR2 FYNNEI. The CDR3 region is CASRTSGGTWELFF. The DNA for the CDR3 is TGTGCCAGCCGTACTAGCGGGGGGACGTGGGAGCTGTTTTTT.

The chain carries TRBV7-9 and TRBJ2-3; the match to TRBD1 covers 7 bases. V was clipped by 5 bases and J by 1 base; unmatched bases: 9. The germline gives CDR1 SEHNR, CDR2 FQNEAQ (reference sequence). This CDR3 is built from 16 residues. CDR3 amino acids: CASSQDKGAGTDTQYF. The CDR3 DNA reads TGTGCCAGCAGCCAAGATAAGGGGGCGGGCACAGATACGCAGTATTTT.

The genes are TRBV30 and TRBJ1-6; 7 positions agree with TRBD1. Germline V gene lookup returns CDR1 GTSNPN and CDR2 SVGIG (reference sequence). This CDR3 has 13 amino acids. With 1 base clipped from V and 10 bases from J, the junction kept 4 bases outside the gene matches. This chain's CDR3 is CAWSGQGYSPLHF. The DNA of the CDR3 is TGTGCCTGGAGTGGACAGGGATACTCACCCCTCCACTTT.

The chain recombines TRBV19 with TRBJ2-7, with a tentative D call TRBD2 (6 bases). The germline gives CDR1 LNHDA, CDR2 SQIVND (reference sequence). V lost 2 bases to trimming and J lost 4 bases, with 15 bases between them. CDR3 size: 15 residues. The CDR3 DNA sequence: TGTGCCAGTAGTATACGGGCGGAGGGCATATACGAGCAGTACTTC. It codes for CASSIRAEGIYEQYF.

This sequence joins TRBV6-1 and TRBJ2-1; 11 nucleotides match TRBD2. V lost 7 bases to trimming and J lost 4 bases; unmatched junction nucleotides: 6. This CDR3 contains 15 residues. Germline V gene lookup returns CDR1 MNHNS and CDR2 SASEGT. For the CDR3, the DNA is TGTGCCAGCACCGCCGGGACTAGCGGATACAATGAGCAGTTCTTC. This codes for CASTAGTSGYNEQFF.

The rearrangement joins TRBV7-8 to TRBJ1-2, with D perhaps TRBD1 (5 bases). The V gene lost 5 bases and the J gene lost 0 bases, with 13 bases spanning the gap. The CDR3 length is 15 residues. Per the germline V gene, CDR1 is SGHVS and CDR2 is FQNEAQ. CDR3 in DNA: TGTGCCAGCAGCCCCCTGCAGGACACTAACTATGGCTACACCTTC. Translation: CASSPLQDTNYGYTF.

The rearrangement links TRBV29-1 to TRBJ2-1; no reliable D call. Germline CDR1 is SQVTM and CDR2 is ANQGSEA. Trimming pared 3 bases from V and 2 bases from J, leaving 8 bases between. CDR3 length equals 13 residues. CDR3 amino acids: CSVEVQAYNEQFF. The CDR3 bases are TGCAGCGTTGAGGTCCAGGCCTACAATGAGCAGTTCTTC.

This clone was recorded only once. The chain recombines TRBV6-1 with TRBJ2-2, with TRBD2 matching over 10 bases. CDR3 size: 17 residues. CDR1 is MNHNS and CDR2 is SASEGT in the germline V gene. J was trimmed by 4 bases and V by 0 bases; bases with no gene match: 5. The CDR3 is CASSEAPLAGITGELFF. The CDR3 nucleotides read TGTGCCAGCAGTGAAGCTCCACTAGCGGGGATCACCGGGGAGCTGTTTTTT.

The rearrangement links TRBV30 to TRBJ2-7; TRBD2 aligns across 14 bases. The ends lost 1 base at V and 2 bases at J; junction bases unmatched: 13. This CDR3 has 19 residues. Germline V gene sequence: CDR1 GTSNPN, CDR2 SVGIG (reference sequence). In nucleotides, the CDR3 is TGTGCCTGGAGTGAGCCGGGACTAGCGGGGGCTCCTTTTACCTACGAGCAGTACTTC. It translates to CAWSEPGLAGAPFTYEQYF. The whole variable domain, remainder taken from reference TRBV30 and TRBJ2-7, is SQTIHQWPATLVQPVGSPLSLECTVEGTSNPNLYWYRQAAGRGLQLLFYSVGIGQISSEVPQNLSASRPQDRQFILSSKKLLLSDSGFYLCAWSEPGLAGAPFTYEQYFGPGTRLTVT.

This clone occurred a few times. This chain joins TRBV19 and TRBJ2-1; 7 bases agree with TRBD1. V shed 0 bases and J 6 bases; nucleotides not matched to a gene: 8. There are 16 residues in the CDR3. CDR1 LNHDA and CDR2 SQIVND come from the germline V gene (reference sequence). This chain's CDR3 is CASSIDQQGFLNEQFF. The CDR3 nucleotides are TGTGCCAGTAGTATAGATCAACAGGGGTTTCTCAATGAGCAGTTCTTC.

The CDR3 loop is CASSFGSGQKETQYF. Written as DNA, the CDR3 is TGTGCCAGCAGCTTTGGGAGCGGCCAGAAAGAGACCCAGTACTTC. The chain uses TRBV7-2 and TRBJ2-5, with a weak D call TRBD2 (5 bases). CDR3 size: 15 residues. Germline loops: CDR1 SGHTA, CDR2 FQGNSA. V was cut by 3 bases and J by 3 bases, with 14 bases left in between.

The rearrangement uses TRBV7-9 and TRBJ2-6; D remains ambiguous. Germline CDR1 SEHNR, CDR2 FQNEAQ (reference sequence). The CDR3 length is 15 residues. The V end lost 1 base, the J end lost 3 bases, and 7 bases lay between the germline ends. The CDR3 protein is CASSLDRVGANVLTF. The CDR3 bases are TGTGCCAGCAGCTTAGACAGAGTTGGGGCCAACGTCCTGACTTTC.

This clone was counted a few times. The V gene is TRBV7-2, the J gene TRBJ1-3; no reliable D call. Germline CDR1 SGHTA, CDR2 FQGNSA. V lost 3 bases to trimming and J lost 5 bases, with 5 bases between them. This CDR3 has 12 amino acids. This CDR3 is CASSFDRNTIYF. CDR3 nucleotide sequence: TGTGCCAGCAGCTTCGACAGAAACACCATATATTTT.

The chain joins TRBV30 to TRBJ2-3; 7 bases are a match to TRBD2. The length of the CDR3 is 18 residues. With 1 base clipped from V and 0 bases from J, the junction kept 13 bases outside the gene matches. Germline V CDR1 and CDR2: GTSNPN, SVGIG (reference sequence). Here the CDR3 reads CAWSGTARLAQSTDTQYF. CDR3 DNA: TGTGCCTGGAGTGGGACCGCCCGACTAGCTCAAAGCACAGATACGCAGTATTTT.

A single count supports this clone. The V gene is TRBV6-1, the J gene TRBJ2-3, with a possible D match to TRBD2 (5 bases). CDR3 length: 14 amino acids. V was pared by 9 bases and J by 6 bases, with 19 bases between. Germline V gene lookup returns CDR1 MNHNS and CDR2 SASEGT. DNA of the CDR3: TGTGCCAGTACATTAATCGGGGTTCTTGATACGCAGTATTTT. Protein: CASTLIGVLDTQYF.

The chain combines TRBV7-2 with TRBJ1-4, with D possibly being TRBD1 (5 bases). Germline CDR1 is SGHTA and CDR2 is FQGNSA. V lost 3 bases and J 5 bases, leaving 10 bases between the germline ends. The CDR3 is made up of 14 amino acids. DNA for the CDR3: TGTGCCAGCAGCTTCGGCAGGGCGAATGAAAAACTGTTTTTT. Translated, it gives CASSFGRANEKLFF. Using reference TRBV7-2 and TRBJ1-4 for the parts outside the CDR3, the full variable domain is GAGVSQSPSNKVTEKGKDVELRCDPISGHTALYWYRQSLGQGLEFLIYFQGNSAPDKSGLPSDRFSAERTGGSVSTLTIQRTQQEDSAVYLCASSFGRANEKLFFGSGTQLSVL.

The chain recombines TRBV4-3 with TRBJ1-6, with 9 bases matching TRBD1. The CDR3 sequence is 16 residues long. Germline values: CDR1 LGHNA, CDR2 YSLEER. J was trimmed by 9 bases and V by 0 bases; bases with no gene match: 6. This CDR3 is CASSQDPGQGSSPLHF. The CDR3 region has the DNA TGCGCCAGCAGCCAAGACCCGGGACAGGGATCTTCACCCCTCCACTTT.

In DNA, the CDR3 is TGTGCCAGCAGCAGAAAGGGGGCCCAGGGGGCCTACGAGCAGTACTTC. Translated: CASSRKGAQGAYEQYF. The chain carries TRBV5-5 and TRBJ2-7, with 7 nucleotides matching TRBD1. The CDR3 runs to 16 residues. Per the germline V gene, CDR1 is SGHKS and CDR2 is YYEKEE (reference sequence). V trimming: 4 bases; J trimming: 2 bases; junction bases outside the gene matches: 12.

The chain is built from TRBV6-6 and TRBJ1-3; tentatively, D is TRBD1 (5 bases). Trimming stripped 5 bases from V and 0 bases from J, with 11 bases between. CDR3 size: 15 residues. From germline, CDR1 is MNHNY and CDR2 SVGAGI (reference sequence). CDR3 in DNA: TGTGCCAGCAGTGACAGCTTAAACTCTGGAAACACCATATATTTT. It encodes CASSDSLNSGNTIYF.

The V call is TRBV4-3, the J call TRBJ2-4, with D possibly matching TRBD1 (6 bases). The germline V gene has CDR1 LGHNA and CDR2 YSLEER. The CDR3 contains 16 residues. V was clipped by 0 bases and J by 6 bases, with 15 bases between them. The CDR3 region is CASSQEAGRGRNIQYF. The CDR3 DNA reads TGCGCCAGCAGCCAAGAAGCCGGCAGGGGTCGAAACATTCAGTACTTC.

The genes are TRBV7-9 and TRBJ2-3; 7 bases map to TRBD1. Germline-derived CDR1 and CDR2 are SEHNR and FQNEAQ (reference sequence). The trim removed 5 bases at V and 5 bases at J, leaving 7 bases unmatched. This CDR3 spans 14 amino acids. In nucleotides, the CDR3 is TGTGCCAGCAGCCCAGGGGGATCGGGAGATACGCAGTATTTT. It translates to CASSPGGSGDTQYF.

This clone was detected only once. This rearrangement joins TRBV10-3 to TRBJ2-3; D uncertain. CDR1 and CDR2 (germline): ENHRY, SYGVKD. V was cut by 3 bases and J by 2 bases, with 3 bases left in between. The CDR3 contains 12 residues. The CDR3 region has the DNA TGTGCCATCAGTGACTACACAGATACGCAGTATTTT. It is translated as CAISDYTDTQYF.